This T cell receptor beta chain was identified in a study of T cells after yellow fever vaccination. The overall study: The fractions with low cell numbers were processed using SMART-Seq v4 Ultra Low Input. Notes on the study in general: Repertoires sorted by FACS could include abundant clonotypes that are contaminants from the bulk population. A minor fraction of clonotypes spanned both CD4 and CD8 compartments.

V shed 4 bases, J shed 6 bases, and the junction held 4 bases outside the gene matches. From germline, CDR1 is MDHEN and CDR2 SYDVKM. CDR3 length: 15 residues. With respect to this clonotype: Antigen unknown.

The authors made TCR cDNA by 5'RACE template switching, adding a universal primer site and UMIs. TCRdb called the 5' RACE reads again in MiXCR, with one record for every CDR3 protein. The table has approximately 150,000 distinct CDR3 sequences, around 9% seen once; the top ten hold approximately 39%. Material: CD8+ T cells sorted from PBMCs, obtained 45 days after the yellow fever booster vaccination. The chain joins TRBV28 to TRBJ2-1, with 12 bases that match TRBD2. The TCR comes from a man younger than 35 who received the YFV17D yellow fever vaccine. CDR3 loop: CASSWSSGGGNEQFF. Here the CDR3 DNA reads TGTGCCAGCAGTTGGTCTAGCGGGGGGGGCAATGAGCAGTTCTTC.